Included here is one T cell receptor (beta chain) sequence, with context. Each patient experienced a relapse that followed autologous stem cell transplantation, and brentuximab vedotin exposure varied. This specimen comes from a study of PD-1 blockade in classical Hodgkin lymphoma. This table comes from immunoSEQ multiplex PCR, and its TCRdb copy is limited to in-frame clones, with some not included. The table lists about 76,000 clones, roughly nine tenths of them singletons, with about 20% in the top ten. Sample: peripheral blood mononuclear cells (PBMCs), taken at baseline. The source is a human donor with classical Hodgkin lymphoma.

The CDR3 bases are TGCGCCAGCAGCTTGGCCCATGCCCTAGCGGGAGGGACACACACAGATACGCAGTATTTT. Translated, it gives CASSLAHALAGGTHTDTQYF. The V gene is TRBV5-1, the J gene TRBJ2-3; 12 bases agree with TRBD2. Germline lookup yields CDR1 SGHRS and CDR2 YFSETQ. CDR3 length: 20 amino acids. With 0 bases clipped from V and 2 bases from J, the junction kept 13 bases outside the gene matches.